The next 30 T cell receptor beta chains were all read from a single sample in a study of spatial heterogeneity in lung cancer. The study's findings and limits: Tumor mutation counts were tracked by expanded intratumoral alpha and beta TCR counts.

Antigens for these TCRs are unknown. Time point meaning: sample taken at primary tumor resection. TCRdb re-called the 5' RACE reads through MiXCR, storing one row per CDR3 protein. The sample shows under 9,500 distinct CDR3 sequences, around 8.4% of them seen only once. The specimen comprised lung tumor tissue, sampled at surgery. These receptors all stem from a male donor with early-stage non-small cell lung cancer.

This clonotype is classed as medium-sized. V gene TRBV27 combines with J gene TRBJ1-1; possible D gene TRBD1, 6 bases. Germline CDR1 MNHEY, CDR2 SMNVEV (reference sequence). Trimming took off 5 bases at V and 4 bases at J, with 20 bases between the two ends. This CDR3 contains 16 residues. The CDR3 loop is CASSTSLRGAGTEAFF. The DNA for the CDR3 is TGTGCCAGCAGTACCTCCTTGCGGGGGGCCGGCACTGAAGCTTTCTTT.

Judged by abundance, this clonotype is medium-sized. The chain recombines TRBV29-1 with TRBJ2-4; no clear D gene. This CDR3 has 12 residues. Trimming removed 4 bases from V and 4 bases from J, with 8 bases in between. Germline V gene sequence: CDR1 SQVTM, CDR2 ANQGSEA. The CDR3 DNA sequence: TGCAGCGTTGCAGCGTCTAAAAACATTCAGTACTTC. It is translated as CSVAASKNIQYF.

The chain joins TRBV19 to TRBJ2-1; the match to TRBD2 covers 12 bases. Germline V lookup: CDR1 LNHDA, CDR2 SQIVND (reference sequence). The CDR3 sequence is 20 residues long. The trim removed 4 bases at V and 0 bases at J, leaving 13 bases unmatched. This chain's CDR3 is CASSSPLAGGPKDSYNEQFF. The CDR3 DNA sequence: TGTGCCAGTAGTAGCCCCCTAGCGGGAGGGCCAAAAGACTCCTACAATGAGCAGTTCTTC. The full variable domain, completed using reference TRBV19 and TRBJ2-1, is DGGITQSPKYLFRKEGQNVTLSCEQNLNHDAMYWYRQDPGQGLRLIYYSQIVNDFQKGDIAEGYSVSREKKESFPLTVTSAQKNPTAFYLCASSSPLAGGPKDSYNEQFFGPGTRLTVL.

This clonotype was counted only a few times. The chain combines TRBV6-6 with TRBJ2-7; 11 nucleotides agree with TRBD1. Per germline, CDR1 MNHNY and CDR2 SVGAGI (reference sequence). The length of the CDR3 is 14 residues. V dropped 7 bases and J dropped 4; count of bases not matched to a gene: 6. CDR3 protein: CASKEDRGPYEQYF. The CDR3 DNA sequence: TGTGCCAGCAAGGAGGACAGGGGGCCGTACGAGCAGTACTTC.

Judged by abundance, this clonotype is medium-sized. The chain carries TRBV7-9 and TRBJ1-2; TRBD1 is a possible D gene (6 bases). The CDR3 is 15 amino acids. The germline CDR1 and CDR2 sequences are SEHNR and FQNEAQ (reference sequence). The V end lost 3 bases, the J end lost 7 bases, and 18 bases lay between the germline ends. The DNA of the CDR3 is TGTGCCAGCAGCTTCCGGGACAACTGGGGTGCTGGCTACACCTTC. It specifies CASSFRDNWGAGYTF.

This clonotype is labeled as medium-sized. The chain employs TRBV5-5 and TRBJ2-5, with D possibly being TRBD1 (6 bases). V shed 4 bases and J shed 4 bases, with 14 bases lying between them. The CDR3 consists of 14 residues. Per germline, CDR1 SGHKS and CDR2 YYEKEE (reference sequence). The DNA of the CDR3 is TGTGCCAGCAGCCCCCTAAACAGGGCAGAGACCCAGTACTTC. Translating it yields CASSPLNRAETQYF.

The chain couples TRBV6-1 to TRBJ2-7, with D perhaps TRBD2 (6 bases). Trimming removed 2 bases at V and 5 bases at J, with 16 bases between. From germline, CDR1 is MNHNS and CDR2 SASEGT. The CDR3 runs 15 residues. The CDR3 loop is CASSELKSGDDEQYF. For the CDR3, the DNA is TGTGCCAGCAGTGAATTAAAGTCGGGAGACGACGAGCAGTACTTC.

This clonotype was recorded at least ten times. The gene calls are TRBV6-2 or TRBV6-3 and TRBJ2-1, with 9 bases that match TRBD2. V lost 2 bases to trimming and J lost 10 bases; unmatched junction nucleotides: 12. The CDR3 contains 16 residues. Germline loops: CDR1 MNHEY, CDR2 SVGEGT. This CDR3 is CASSYEGLAGPGEQFF. The DNA of the CDR3 is TGTGCCAGCAGTTACGAAGGCCTAGCGGGACCAGGAGAGCAGTTCTTC.

This clonotype is deemed medium-sized. The chain carries TRBV10-3 and TRBJ2-1; 10 bases align to TRBD2. Germline V gives CDR1 ENHRY, CDR2 SYGVKD. The CDR3 is made up of 14 amino acids. Losses at the gene ends were 6 bases for V and 8 bases for J; bases not matched to a gene: 7. DNA of the CDR3: TGTGCCATCAGCGGGACTAGCGTCGGGGATGAGCAGTTCTTC. The encoded protein is CAISGTSVGDEQFF.

This clonotype rates as medium-sized (0.01 to 0.1%). The V call is TRBV7-9, the J call TRBJ1-2; TRBD1 might be the D (5 bases). The germline CDR1 and CDR2 sequences are SEHNR and FQNEAQ (reference sequence). The CDR3 spans 15 residues. The V end lost 5 bases, the J end lost 3 bases, and 16 bases lay between the germline ends. The CDR3, as DNA: TGTGCCAGCAGCATCGGACAATCACCTCACTATGGCTACACCTTC. Its protein product is CASSIGQSPHYGYTF.

This clonotype was found a few times. The chain employs TRBV7-6 and TRBJ2-5, with unresolved D. The length of the CDR3 is 13 residues. Looked up from germline, CDR1 is SGHVS and CDR2 is FNYEAQ. V was trimmed by 8 bases and J by 2 bases, leaving 12 bases between them. CDR3 protein: CASAKIKQETQYF. As DNA, the CDR3 is TGTGCCAGCGCCAAGATAAAACAAGAGACCCAGTACTTC.

In this sample, this clonotype is medium-sized. V usage is TRBV5-5 and J usage is TRBJ2-2; possibly TRBD2 for D (6 bases). CDR3 length: 15 amino acids. Looked up from germline, CDR1 is SGHKS and CDR2 is YYEKEE (reference sequence). Deletions cut 0 bases from V and 5 bases from J, with 11 bases between. Here the CDR3 reads CASSLEAGRTGELFF. CDR3 coding DNA: TGTGCCAGCAGCTTGGAGGCGGGAAGGACCGGGGAGCTGTTTTTT.

This clonotype has at least ten counts. This CDR3 is CASSPRIIAGDHGELFF. CDR3 coding DNA: TGTGCCAGCAGCCCTAGAATAATAGCGGGAGATCACGGGGAGCTGTTTTTT. The rearrangement links TRBV7-2 to TRBJ2-2; 9 bases match TRBD2. CDR1 is SGHTA and CDR2 is FQGNSA in the germline V gene. V lost 5 bases and J lost 7; bases outside the gene matches: 14. The CDR3 spans 17 residues.

This clonotype ranks as medium-sized (0.01 to 0.1%). V gene TRBV30 combines with J gene TRBJ2-2; 7 nucleotides match TRBD1. V was clipped by 5 bases and J by 0 bases; unmatched bases: 3. The CDR3 consists of 14 residues. CDR1 is GTSNPN and CDR2 is SVGIG in the germline V gene (reference sequence). For the CDR3, the DNA is TGTGCCTGGGGAGACAGGGCGAACACCGGGGAGCTGTTTTTT. This codes for CAWGDRANTGELFF.

In its sample, this clonotype is medium-sized. As DNA, the CDR3 is TGTGCCAGCTCACCACCGGGGAAGGTGTACAATGAGCAGTTCTTC. Translating gives CASSPPGKVYNEQFF. The chain recombines TRBV18 with TRBJ2-1; no firm D call. CDR3 size: 15 residues. The V and J ends lost 0 bases and 4 bases respectively, with 10 bases between them. The germline V gene encodes CDR1 KGHSH and CDR2 LQKENI.

By share, this clonotype ranks as medium-sized (0.01 to 0.1%). V usage is TRBV5-5 and J usage is TRBJ2-7, with 13 nucleotides matching TRBD2. CDR1 and CDR2 from the germline V gene are SGHKS and YYEKEE (reference sequence). The CDR3 totals 14 residues. J was trimmed by 4 bases and V by 3 bases; bases with no gene match: 1. CDR3: CASSSGLAGYEQYF. CDR3 coding DNA: TGTGCCAGCAGCTCGGGACTAGCGGGATACGAGCAGTACTTC.

By frequency in the sample, this clonotype is medium-sized. The chain is built from TRBV7-2 and TRBJ2-5, with D maybe TRBD2 (5 bases). CDR1 is SGHTA and CDR2 is FQGNSA in the germline V gene. The CDR3 is 13 residues long. V lost 3 bases and J 6 bases, leaving 11 bases between the germline ends. CDR3 coding DNA: TGTGCCAGCAGCTTGGGAGCATCAAAGACCCAGTACTTC. Translated: CASSLGASKTQYF.

Ten or more counts support this clonotype. The chain carries TRBV5-1 and TRBJ2-1; the match to TRBD2 covers 9 bases. CDR1 SGHRS and CDR2 YFSETQ come from the germline V gene. V gave up 7 bases and J gave up 7 bases; unmatched junction bases: 12. The CDR3 length is 15 residues. CDR3: CASCSGAGGRNEQFF. Here the CDR3 DNA reads TGCGCCAGCTGCTCGGGTGCGGGAGGGAGAAATGAGCAGTTCTTC.

This clonotype ranks as medium-sized (0.01 to 0.1%). This chain joins TRBV28 and TRBJ1-5, with a weak D call TRBD1 (6 bases). Germline V gives CDR1 MDHEN, CDR2 SYDVKM. Trimming removed 6 bases at V and 6 bases at J, with 12 bases between. The CDR3 runs 13 residues. This chain's CDR3 is CASSRGGAQPQHF. CDR3 in DNA: TGTGCCAGCAGCCGCGGGGGGGCTCAGCCCCAGCATTTT.

By sample fraction, this clonotype is medium-sized (0.01 to 0.1%). The chain carries TRBV12-3 or TRBV12-4 and TRBJ2-1; TRBD2 is a possible D gene (6 bases). V was clipped by 7 bases and J by 1 base, with 11 bases between them. CDR3 length: 14 residues. Here the CDR3 DNA reads TGTGCCAGCACCCTCCGGGAGTCCTACAATGAGCAGTTCTTC. Translating it yields CASTLRESYNEQFF.

CDR3 in amino acids: CASSARRGEKLFF. CDR3 nucleotides: TGTGCCAGCAGTGCGCGCAGAGGTGAAAAACTGTTTTTT. The chain uses TRBV12-3 or TRBV12-4 and TRBJ1-4; unclear D gene. The length of the CDR3 is 13 residues. The V end lost 5 bases, the J end lost 7 bases, and 11 bases lay between the germline ends.

Within the sample, this clonotype is medium-sized. V and J are TRBV5-4 and TRBJ2-3; either TRBD1 or TRBD2 may supply D (5 bases each). The CDR3 contains 14 residues. Germline CDR1 is SGHNT and CDR2 is YYREEE (reference sequence). V was clipped by 10 bases and J by 6 bases, with 21 bases between them. The CDR3 here is CASVRVGEGDTQYF. In nucleotides, the CDR3 is TGTGCCTCCGTGAGGGTAGGGGAAGGGGATACGCAGTATTTT.

The rearrangement uses TRBV21-1 and TRBJ2-7; TRBD2 reflects the table's D call only, with no check against the DNA. TRBV21-1 is an annotated pseudogene. The CDR3 consists of 17 residues. CDR3 loop: CASSLRDSQREGPEQYF. In DNA, the CDR3 is TGTGCCAGCAGCCTCCGGGACAGTCAGCGGGAGGGCCCCGAGCAGTACTTC.

This clonotype is medium-sized (0.01 to 0.1%) by share. The chain couples TRBV5-1 to TRBJ2-1; tentative D call: TRBD1 (7 bases). The V end lost 3 bases, the J end lost 0 bases, and 10 bases lay between the germline ends. This CDR3 region has 15 residues. CDR1 SGHRS and CDR2 YFSETQ come from the germline V gene. In DNA, the CDR3 is TGCGCCAGCAGCTCCCAGGGGGGCTCCTACAATGAGCAGTTCTTC. Its translation: CASSSQGGSYNEQFF.

By frequency in the sample, this clonotype is medium-sized. The gene calls are TRBV20-1 and TRBJ1-2; 9 bases fit TRBD1. Trimming cost V 0 bases and J 4 bases; bases outside gene matches: 12. Germline V lookup: CDR1 DFQATT, CDR2 SNEGSKA (reference sequence). The CDR3 is 17 residues long. The CDR3 region is CSARDPPRTGATYGYTF. CDR3 bases: TGCAGTGCTAGAGATCCCCCCCGGACAGGGGCCACCTATGGCTACACCTTC.

This clonotype was seen many times. The V and J genes are TRBV5-1 and TRBJ1-6; D remains unclear. The V gene's germline CDR1 is SGHRS and CDR2 YFSETQ. Trimming pared 5 bases from V and 10 bases from J, leaving 16 bases between. CDR3 length: 14 residues. The chain's CDR3 is CASRMYGERSPLHF. CDR3 sequence (DNA): TGCGCCAGCAGGATGTATGGGGAAAGGTCACCCCTCCACTTT.

This clonotype rates as medium-sized (0.01 to 0.1%). This chain connects TRBV20-1 to TRBJ2-6, with TRBD1 identical over 8 bases. Germline trimming cut 2 bases from V and 0 bases from J; bases unmatched to any gene: 3. The CDR3 extends over 16 amino acids. Germline-derived CDR1 and CDR2 are DFQATT and SNEGSKA (reference sequence). The CDR3 nucleotides are TGCAGTGCTAGACAGGGGGCAAGCTCTGGGGCCAACGTCCTGACTTTC. Translated, it gives CSARQGASSGANVLTF.

By proportion, this clonotype is medium-sized. The chain links TRBV6-2 or TRBV6-3 to TRBJ2-1; TRBD2 matches 10 bases. The CDR3 has 15 residues. Germline CDR1 MNHEY, CDR2 SVGEGT. Trimming cost V 4 bases and J 3 bases; bases outside gene matches: 3. The CDR3 DNA reads TGTGCCAGCAGTTTCCTAGCGGGAGACTACAATGAGCAGTTCTTC. Amino acid sequence: CASSFLAGDYNEQFF.

This clonotype is categorized as medium-sized. This sequence joins TRBV12-3 or TRBV12-4 and TRBJ1-5, with 7 bases lining up with TRBD1. The trim removed 3 bases at V and 3 bases at J, leaving 5 bases unmatched. The CDR3 contains 15 residues. CDR3 region: CASSLGGQINQPQHF. In DNA form, the CDR3 reads TGTGCCAGCAGTTTGGGGGGACAGATCAATCAGCCCCAGCATTTT.

This clonotype is judged medium-sized (0.01 to 0.1%). J is TRBJ2-4 and V is TRBV28; D gene ambiguous. Trimming cost V 6 bases and J 1 base, with 10 bases left between them. The CDR3 has 14 amino acids. Looked up from germline, CDR1 is MDHEN and CDR2 is SYDVKM. In DNA form, the CDR3 reads TGTGCCAGCAGGACCCCTCGGGCCAAAAACATTCAGTACTTC. Its protein is CASRTPRAKNIQYF.